The clone carrying this TCR beta chain was observed a handful of times. The antigen is unknown. These data belong to a study of response to subunit inactivated influenza vaccine. Findings and limits, study-wide: Authors suggested seasonal influenza vaccinations each recruit few new T cells.

Each CDR3 protein gets one entry after TCRdb re-called the RT-PCR reads with MiXCR. The sample lists about 480,000 distinct CDR3 sequences, about 25% seen once, with approximately 2% in the top ten. The receptor was derived from a man aged 50 to 59 who received an inactivated influenza vaccine. The specimen comprised CD4+ T cells sorted from PBMCs, sampled roughly 5 days after vaccination.

In nucleotides, the CDR3 is TGTGCCAGCAGCAAGTCAAGGAACAATGAGCAGTTCTTC. It encodes CASSKSRNNEQFF. The V gene is TRBV7-3, the J gene TRBJ2-1; D gene ambiguous. Per germline, CDR1 SGHTA and CDR2 FQGTGA. The CDR3 runs to 13 residues. The ends were cut back, 5 bases at V and 5 bases at J, with 10 bases in the middle. Together with reference TRBV7-3 and TRBJ2-1, the CDR3 gives the full variable domain: GAGVSQTPSNKVTEKGKYVELRCDPISGHTALYWYRQSLGQGPEFLIYFQGTGAADDSGLPNDRFFAVRPEGSVSTLKIQRTERGDSAVYLCASSKSRNNEQFFGPGTRLTVL.